The 2 T cell receptor beta chains below come from one sample, sequenced in a study of blood T cell repertoires in COVID-19. Method: immunoSEQ multiplex PCR; TCRdb's copy keeps in-frame clones and lacks some. Among around 140,000 clones listed, about 89% were seen once. Sequencing input: peripheral blood. All receptors derive from a woman in her 70s with COVID-19, enrolled during active disease.

Only one count was recorded for this clone. The chain couples TRBV6-4 to TRBJ1-2; TRBD1 agrees at 9 bases. The J segment lost 4 bases and the V segment lost 6 bases, leaving 3 bases of the junction unmatched. This CDR3 comprises 13 residues. Germline V gene data show CDR1 as MRHNA and CDR2 as SNTAGT. CDR3 in DNA: TGTGCCAGCAGGGGACAGGGTCCCTATGGCTACACCTTC. This codes for CASRGQGPYGYTF.

This chain joins TRBV19 and TRBJ1-2; TRBD1 aligns across 9 bases. J gave up 8 bases and V 7 bases, and 8 bases lay outside the gene matches. The V gene's germline CDR1 is LNHDA and CDR2 SQIVND (reference sequence). The CDR3 is made up of 13 amino acids. CDR3 nucleotides: TGTGCCAGTAAGGGACAGGGTCCGGGCGGCTACACCTTC. Its translation is CASKGQGPGGYTF.